This T cell receptor (beta chain) was identified in a study of T cell responses to AZD1222 COVID-19 vaccine. General study findings and limits: Breadth and depth of Spike-specific TCRs rose after two AZD1222 doses. Within unmutated variant regions lay the reported targets of nearly half of spike-specific TCRs.

The V segment lost 3 bases and the J segment 5 bases; nucleotides outside the gene matches: 4. The CDR3 runs to 13 residues. CDR1 and CDR2 (germline): DFQATT, SNEGSKA (reference sequence). Notes on this clone: Its cognate antigen is unknown.

Method: immunoSEQ multiplex PCR; TCRdb's copy keeps in-frame clones and lacks some. The table shows 100,000 to 110,000 clones, with more than 75% occurring only once. The input for sequencing was peripheral blood, taken on day 0 of MenACWY control vaccination. The TCR originated in an adult in good health. This chain joins TRBV20-1 and TRBJ1-5, with 7 bases that match TRBD1. The CDR3 sequence is CSASRQGDQPQHF. CDR3 DNA: TGCAGTGCTAGTAGACAGGGAGATCAGCCCCAGCATTTT.